This passage covers 22 T cell receptor beta chains from one sample sequenced in a study of monozygotic twins with inflammatory bowel disease. TCRdb reprocessed the 5' RACE reads; each CDR3 protein has one entry and no DNA is given. This table lists about 160,000 distinct CDR3 sequences. Specimen: blood. Receptors were obtained from a human donor with ulcerative colitis or Crohn's disease, or a healthy co-twin of an affected twin (not recorded which).

The chain has TRBV28 and TRBJ2-7; the TRBD2 assignment by TCRdb is unverifiable without DNA. This CDR3 comprises 15 residues. Germline CDR1 is MDHEN and CDR2 is SYDVKM. The CDR3 protein is CASSFSGGGTYEQYF.

V gene TRBV7-9 combines with J gene TRBJ1-4; as DNA is missing, the TRBD1 call by TCRdb cannot be tested. Germline V CDR1 and CDR2: SEHNR, FQNEAQ (reference sequence). The CDR3 spans 16 residues. CDR3 in amino acids: CASSSTGRGFNEKLFF.

The chain combines TRBV12-3 or TRBV12-4 with TRBJ2-2; no DNA is available, so the TRBD1 call from TCRdb remains unchecked. This CDR3 has 15 amino acids. CDR3 sequence: CASSFLQGGTGELFF.

J is TRBJ1-5 and V is TRBV4-1; TCRdb picks TRBD1, but there is no DNA to check that call. The CDR3 consists of 17 residues. Per germline, CDR1 MGHRA and CDR2 YSYEKL. The CDR3 spells CASSRIPGQASNQPQHF.

The chain combines TRBV20-1 with TRBJ2-3; TCRdb's D gene call, TRBD1, goes unchecked for lack of DNA. The CDR3 is 14 amino acids. Germline V gene sequence: CDR1 DFQATT, CDR2 SNEGSKA (reference sequence). The CDR3 here is CSASGTGGTDTQYF.

The chain is built from TRBV5-1 and TRBJ2-6. Germline CDR1 is SGHRS and CDR2 is YFSETQ. The CDR3 has 16 residues. The CDR3 sequence is CASSFLAESGANVLTF.

V and J are TRBV6-6 and TRBJ2-1; TCRdb returns TRBD2, unconfirmable since there is no DNA. This CDR3 comprises 13 residues. Germline CDR1 and CDR2: MNHNY and SVGAGI (reference sequence). The CDR3 is CASTDGLEIEQFF.

The genes are TRBV3-1 and TRBJ2-7; TCRdb's D call, TRBD2, is unchecked because there is no DNA. Germline values: CDR1 LGHDT, CDR2 YNNKEL (reference sequence). The CDR3 covers 15 residues. The CDR3 reads CASSQQLAGSYEQYF.

The chain joins TRBV12-3 or TRBV12-4 to TRBJ2-7; TCRdb's D call of TRBD1 is untestable without DNA. CDR3 size: 18 residues. This chain's CDR3 is CASSLSGFGTGGSREQYF.

CDR3: CASSLTGTQHYGYTF. The V call is TRBV6-5, the J call TRBJ1-2; TCRdb lists TRBD1, though no DNA is available to test this call. Germline lookup yields CDR1 MNHEY and CDR2 SVGAGI. The CDR3 length is 15 residues.

The genes are TRBV28 and TRBJ2-2. Germline CDR1 reads MDHEN; CDR2 reads SYDVKM. The CDR3 extends over 13 amino acids. The CDR3 spells CASSFQFPGELFF.

The V and J genes are TRBV6-1 and TRBJ2-1; TCRdb selects TRBD1, and the lack of DNA leaves this call unchecked. The CDR3 spans 15 residues. In germline, CDR1 is MNHNS, CDR2 SASEGT. CDR3 amino acids: CASRERDLGHNEQFF.

The rearrangement joins TRBV2 to TRBJ2-7; TCRdb indicates TRBD1, and absent DNA this call remains unverified. This CDR3 spans 14 amino acids. Germline CDR1 SNHLY, CDR2 FYNNEI. The chain's CDR3 is CASRPSGTGVKQYF.

The chain is built from TRBV10-3 and TRBJ1-1; the TRBD1 assignment by TCRdb is unverifiable without DNA. The CDR3 covers 15 residues. CDR1 and CDR2 (germline): ENHRY, SYGVKD. The CDR3 here is CAISGMKGWGTEALF.

The genes are TRBV5-4 and TRBJ2-4. CDR3 length: 13 amino acids. Germline lookup yields CDR1 SGHNT and CDR2 YYREEE (reference sequence). The CDR3 protein is CASSLASGNIQYF.

V and J are TRBV7-9 and TRBJ2-2; TCRdb's D call of TRBD1 is untestable without DNA. This CDR3 spans 15 amino acids. Germline V gene data show CDR1 as SEHNR and CDR2 as FQNEAQ (reference sequence). CDR3 sequence: CASRQDRAGIGELFF.

The chain is built from TRBV7-8 and TRBJ2-3; TCRdb's assignment of TRBD2 cannot be checked, as there is no DNA. Germline V gives CDR1 SGHVS, CDR2 FQNEAQ. This CDR3 comprises 18 residues. The CDR3 is CASSLWTRSGGPTDTQYF.

The chain uses TRBV19 and TRBJ2-5; absent DNA, TCRdb's TRBD1 call cannot be checked. CDR3 length: 15 amino acids. Germline V CDR1 and CDR2: LNHDA, SQIVND (reference sequence). The chain's CDR3 is CASTMGQGRQETQYF.

The CDR3 loop is CASSSQDRGSYNEQFF. The chain carries TRBV11-2 and TRBJ2-1; TCRdb outputs TRBD1, but without DNA this stays unchecked. CDR3 length: 16 residues. CDR1 SGHAT and CDR2 FQNNGV come from the germline V gene.

The chain combines TRBV10-2 with TRBJ2-2; TCRdb gives TRBD1 as the D gene, but with no DNA this cannot be confirmed. Germline V CDR1 and CDR2: WSHSY, SAAADI. This CDR3 contains 15 residues. The CDR3 spells CASRPRGGKTGELFF.

This chain links TRBV3-1 with TRBJ2-1; TCRdb indicates TRBD2, and absent DNA this call remains unverified. CDR1 and CDR2 from the germline V gene are LGHDT and YNNKEL (reference sequence). This CDR3 has 17 amino acids. CDR3 sequence reads: CASSQDSGAQSYNEQFF.

The chain has TRBV27 and TRBJ2-3; TCRdb selects TRBD2, and the lack of DNA leaves this call unchecked. The CDR3 runs 17 residues. The germline V gene encodes CDR1 MNHEY and CDR2 SMNVEV (reference sequence). The CDR3 loop is CASGDRVGLAGRDTQYF.